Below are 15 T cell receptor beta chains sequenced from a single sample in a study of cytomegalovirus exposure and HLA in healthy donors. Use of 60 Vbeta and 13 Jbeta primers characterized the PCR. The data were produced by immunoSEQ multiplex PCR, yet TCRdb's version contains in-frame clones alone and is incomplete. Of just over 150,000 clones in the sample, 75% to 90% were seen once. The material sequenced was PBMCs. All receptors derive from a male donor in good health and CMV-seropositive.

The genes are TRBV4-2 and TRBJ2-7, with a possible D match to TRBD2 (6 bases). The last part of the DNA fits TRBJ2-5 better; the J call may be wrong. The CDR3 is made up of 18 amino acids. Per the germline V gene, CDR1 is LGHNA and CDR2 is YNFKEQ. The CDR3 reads CASSQDPSGPGGSETQYF. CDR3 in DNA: TGTGCCAGCAGCCAAGATCCCTCGGGACCCGGGGGAAGCGAGACCCAGTACTTC.

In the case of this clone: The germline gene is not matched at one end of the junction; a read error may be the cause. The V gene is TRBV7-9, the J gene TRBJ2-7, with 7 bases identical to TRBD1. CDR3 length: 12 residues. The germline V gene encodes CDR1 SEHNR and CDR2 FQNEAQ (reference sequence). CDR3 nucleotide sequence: TGTTCCAGCAGCAGGGGGTCCTACGAGCAGTACTTC. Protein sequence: CSSSRGSYEQYF.

CDR3 sequence (DNA): TGTGCCAGCAGCTCGGGGGGCCACTACGAGCAGTACTTC. Amino acid sequence: CASSSGGHYEQYF. The rearrangement uses TRBV11-2 and TRBJ2-7; TRBD2 might be the D (7 bases). The V gene's germline CDR1 is SGHAT and CDR2 FQNNGV. The V end was cut by 4 bases, the J end by 3 bases, with 10 bases between. The CDR3 contains 13 residues. The full variable domain, rest sourced from reference TRBV11-2 and TRBJ2-7, is EAGVAQSPRYKIIEKRQSVAFWCNPISGHATLYWYQQILGQGPKLLIQFQNNGVVDDSQLPKDRFSAERLKGVDSTLKIQPAKLEDSAVYLCASSSGGHYEQYFGPGTRLTVT.

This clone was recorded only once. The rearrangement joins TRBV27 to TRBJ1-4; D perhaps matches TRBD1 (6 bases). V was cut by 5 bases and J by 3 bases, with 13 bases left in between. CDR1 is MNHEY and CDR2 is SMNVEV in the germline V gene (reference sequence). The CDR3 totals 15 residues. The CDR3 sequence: CASSPIRGANEKLFF. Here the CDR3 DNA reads TGTGCCAGCAGTCCGATCAGGGGAGCTAATGAAAAACTGTTTTTT.

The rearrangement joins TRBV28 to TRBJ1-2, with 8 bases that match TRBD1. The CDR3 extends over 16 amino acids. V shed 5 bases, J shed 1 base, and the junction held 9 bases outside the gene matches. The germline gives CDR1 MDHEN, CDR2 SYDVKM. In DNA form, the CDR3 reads TGTGCCAGCAGTCGACGGCGGGACAGGTTTAACTATGGCTACACCTTC. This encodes CASSRRRDRFNYGYTF.

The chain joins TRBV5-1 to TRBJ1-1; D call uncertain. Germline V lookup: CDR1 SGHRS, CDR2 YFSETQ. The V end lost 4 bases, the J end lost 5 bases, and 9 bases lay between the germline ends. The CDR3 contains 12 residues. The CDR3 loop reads CASSPGRTEAFF. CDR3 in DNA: TGCGCCAGCAGCCCCGGGAGGACTGAAGCTTTCTTT.

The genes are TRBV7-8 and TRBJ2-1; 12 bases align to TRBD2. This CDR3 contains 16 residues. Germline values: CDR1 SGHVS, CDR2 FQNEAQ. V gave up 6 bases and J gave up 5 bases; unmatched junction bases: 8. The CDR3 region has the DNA TGTGCCAGCAGGGGGACTAGCGGGTCCCGTGACAATGAGCAGTTCTTC. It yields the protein CASRGTSGSRDNEQFF.

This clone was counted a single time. CDR3 coding DNA: TGTGCCAGCAGCTTGGGGACGTATGCTAGCGGGATAGCCTACGAGCAGTACTTC. Translating it yields CASSLGTYASGIAYEQYF. This rearrangement joins TRBV5-4 to TRBJ2-7, with TRBD2 identical over 9 bases. The V gene end was trimmed by 0 bases and the J gene end by 2 bases; junction bases not matched to a gene: 12. Germline V gene lookup returns CDR1 SGHNT and CDR2 YYREEE (reference sequence). The CDR3 extends over 18 amino acids.

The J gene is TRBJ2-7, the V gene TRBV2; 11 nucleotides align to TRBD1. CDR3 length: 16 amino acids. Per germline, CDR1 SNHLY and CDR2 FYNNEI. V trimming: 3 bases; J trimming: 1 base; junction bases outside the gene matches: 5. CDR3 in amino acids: CASSDSRDRGSYEQYF. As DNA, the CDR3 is TGTGCCAGCAGTGATAGTCGGGACAGGGGGTCCTACGAGCAGTACTTC.

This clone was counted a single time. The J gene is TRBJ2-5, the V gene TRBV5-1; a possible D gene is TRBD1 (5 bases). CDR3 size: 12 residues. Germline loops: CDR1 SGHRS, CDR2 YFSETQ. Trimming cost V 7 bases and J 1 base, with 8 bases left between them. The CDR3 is CASDSFQETQYF. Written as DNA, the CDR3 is TGCGCCAGCGACAGCTTCCAAGAGACCCAGTACTTC. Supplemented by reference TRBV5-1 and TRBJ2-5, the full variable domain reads KAGVTQTPRYLIKTRGQQVTLSCSPISGHRSVSWYQQTPGQGLQFLFEYFSETQRNKGNFPGRFSGRQFSNSRSEMNVSTLELGDSALYLCASDSFQETQYFGPGTRLLVL.

CDR3: CASSPPYGGSSTDTQYF. In nucleotides, the CDR3 is TGTGCCAGCTCACCACCTTACGGCGGGAGTTCAACAGATACGCAGTATTTT. V is TRBV18 and J is TRBJ2-3; 7 bases agree with TRBD2. J lost 3 bases, V lost 0 bases, and 9 bases had no gene match. The CDR3 length is 17 residues. Germline V gene data show CDR1 as KGHSH and CDR2 as LQKENI.

CDR3 region: CASSPASGSTDTQYF. CDR3 nucleotide sequence: TGTGCCAGCAGCCCCGCTAGCGGGAGCACAGATACGCAGTATTTT. This chain uses TRBV11-3 with TRBJ2-3; TRBD2 aligns across 8 bases. J was trimmed by 0 bases and V by 5 bases; bases with no gene match: 4. Germline CDR1 SGHNT, CDR2 YENEEA. CDR3 length equals 15 residues. The full variable domain, its missing parts supplied by reference TRBV11-3 and TRBJ2-3, is EAGVVQSPRYKIIEKKQPVAFWCNPISGHNTLYWYLQNLGQGPELLIRYENEEAVDDSQLPKDRFSAERLKGVDSTLKIQPAELGDSAVYLCASSPASGSTDTQYFGPGTRLTVL.

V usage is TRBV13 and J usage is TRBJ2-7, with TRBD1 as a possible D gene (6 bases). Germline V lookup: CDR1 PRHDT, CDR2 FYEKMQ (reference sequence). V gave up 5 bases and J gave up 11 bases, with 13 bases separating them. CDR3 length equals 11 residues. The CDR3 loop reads CASSVRDTEYF. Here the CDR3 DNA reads TGTGCCAGCAGCGTCCGGGACACCGAGTACTTC. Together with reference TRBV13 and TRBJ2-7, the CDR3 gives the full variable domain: AAGVIQSPRHLIKEKRETATLKCYPIPRHDTVYWYQQGPGQDPQFLISFYEKMQSDKGSIPDRFSAQQFSDYHSELNMSSLELGDSALYFCASSVRDTEYFGPGTRLTVT.

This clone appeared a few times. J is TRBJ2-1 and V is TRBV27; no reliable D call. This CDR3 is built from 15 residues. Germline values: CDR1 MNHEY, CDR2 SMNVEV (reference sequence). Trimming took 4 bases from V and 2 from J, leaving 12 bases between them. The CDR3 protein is CASSYLPLTYNEQFF. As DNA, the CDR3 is TGTGCCAGCAGTTATCTACCCCTCACCTACAATGAGCAGTTCTTC.

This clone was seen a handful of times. In DNA form, the CDR3 reads TGTGCCAGCAGTGAAGCGTTTGTTGGGGAGGGCGAGCAGTACTTC. This gives the protein CASSEAFVGEGEQYF. The gene calls are TRBV6-1 and TRBJ2-7; TRBD2 agrees at 7 bases. V shed 0 bases and J 6 bases; nucleotides not matched to a gene: 8. CDR3 size: 15 residues. Germline lookup yields CDR1 MNHNS and CDR2 SASEGT.